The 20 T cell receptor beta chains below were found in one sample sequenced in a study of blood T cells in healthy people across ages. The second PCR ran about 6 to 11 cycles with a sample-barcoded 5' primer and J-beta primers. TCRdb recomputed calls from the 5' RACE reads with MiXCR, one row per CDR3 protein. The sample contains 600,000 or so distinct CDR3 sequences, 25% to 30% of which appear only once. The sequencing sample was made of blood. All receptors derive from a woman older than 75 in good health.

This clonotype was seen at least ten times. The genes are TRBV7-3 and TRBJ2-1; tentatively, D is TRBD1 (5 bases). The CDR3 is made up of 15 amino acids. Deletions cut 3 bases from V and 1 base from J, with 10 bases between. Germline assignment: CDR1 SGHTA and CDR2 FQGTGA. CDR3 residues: CASSLAGMSYNEQFF. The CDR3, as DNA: TGTGCCAGCAGCTTGGCAGGGATGTCCTACAATGAGCAGTTCTTC.

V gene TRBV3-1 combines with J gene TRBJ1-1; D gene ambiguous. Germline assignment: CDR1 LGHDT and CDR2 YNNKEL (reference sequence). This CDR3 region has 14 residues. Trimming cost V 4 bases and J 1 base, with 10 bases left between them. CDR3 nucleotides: TGTGCCAGCAGCCCCCTAAGGAGGAACACTGAAGCTTTCTTT. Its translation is CASSPLRRNTEAFF.

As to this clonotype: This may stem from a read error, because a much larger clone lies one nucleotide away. The CDR3 reads CASSLAGGAVDAEYF. CDR3 sequence (DNA): TGTGCCAGCAGTTTAGCGGGGGGGGCGGTAGATGCGGAGTATTTT. V gene TRBV12-3 or TRBV12-4 combines with J gene TRBJ2-3, with D tentatively TRBD2 (7 bases). CDR3 length equals 15 residues. Trimming took off 0 bases at V and 13 bases at J, with 20 bases between the two ends.

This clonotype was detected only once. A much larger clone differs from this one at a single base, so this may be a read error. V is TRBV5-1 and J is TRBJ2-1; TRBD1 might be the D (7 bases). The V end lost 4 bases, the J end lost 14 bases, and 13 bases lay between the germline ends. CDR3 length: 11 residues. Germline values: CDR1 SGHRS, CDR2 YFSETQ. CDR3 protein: CASSQGRGEFF. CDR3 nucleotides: TGCGCCAGCAGCCAAGGCAGGGGGGAGTTCTTC. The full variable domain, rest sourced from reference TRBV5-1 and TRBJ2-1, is KAGVTQTPRYLIKTRGQQVTLSCSPISGHRSVSWYQQTPGQGLQFLFEYFSETQRNKGNFPGRFSGRQFSNSRSEMNVSTLELGDSALYLCASSQGRGEFFGPGTRLTVL.

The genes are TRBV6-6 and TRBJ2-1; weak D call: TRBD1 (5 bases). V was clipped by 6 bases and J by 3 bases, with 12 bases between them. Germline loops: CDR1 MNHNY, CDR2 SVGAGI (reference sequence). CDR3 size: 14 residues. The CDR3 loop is CASRTQDSYNEQFF. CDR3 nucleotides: TGTGCCAGCAGGACCCAAGACAGCTACAATGAGCAGTTCTTC.

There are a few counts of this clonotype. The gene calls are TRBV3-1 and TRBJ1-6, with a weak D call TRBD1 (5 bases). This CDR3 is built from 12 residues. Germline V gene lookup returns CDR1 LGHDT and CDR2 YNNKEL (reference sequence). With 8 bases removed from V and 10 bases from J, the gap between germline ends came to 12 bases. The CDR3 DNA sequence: TGTGCCAGCTCAAGGAGGGACTCACCCCTCCACTTT. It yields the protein CASSRRDSPLHF.

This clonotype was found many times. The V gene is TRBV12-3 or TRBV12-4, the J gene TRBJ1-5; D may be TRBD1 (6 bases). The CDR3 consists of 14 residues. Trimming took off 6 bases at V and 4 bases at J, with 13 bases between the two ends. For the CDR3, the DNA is TGTGCCAGCAGGGTACAGGGACAAAATCAGCCCCAGCATTTT. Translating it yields CASRVQGQNQPQHF.

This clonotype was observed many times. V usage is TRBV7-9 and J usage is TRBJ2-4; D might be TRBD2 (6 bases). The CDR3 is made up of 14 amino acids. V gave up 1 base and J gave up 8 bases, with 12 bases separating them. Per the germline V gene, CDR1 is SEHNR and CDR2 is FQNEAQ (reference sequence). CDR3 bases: TGTGCCAGCAGCTTAGGGGACTCCAGGGACATTCAGTACTTC. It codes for CASSLGDSRDIQYF. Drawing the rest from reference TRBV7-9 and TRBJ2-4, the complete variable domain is DTGVSQNPRHKITKRGQNVTFRCDPISEHNRLYWYRQTLGQGPEFLTYFQNEAQLEKSRLLSDRFSAERPKGSFSTLEIQRTEQGDSAMYLCASSLGDSRDIQYFGAGTRLSVL.

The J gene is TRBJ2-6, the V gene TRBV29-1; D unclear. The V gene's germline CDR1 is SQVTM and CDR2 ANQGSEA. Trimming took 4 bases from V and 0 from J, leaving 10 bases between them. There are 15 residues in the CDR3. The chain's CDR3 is CSVVYGLSGANVLTF. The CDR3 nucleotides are TGCAGCGTTGTGTACGGCCTCTCTGGGGCCAACGTCCTGACTTTC.

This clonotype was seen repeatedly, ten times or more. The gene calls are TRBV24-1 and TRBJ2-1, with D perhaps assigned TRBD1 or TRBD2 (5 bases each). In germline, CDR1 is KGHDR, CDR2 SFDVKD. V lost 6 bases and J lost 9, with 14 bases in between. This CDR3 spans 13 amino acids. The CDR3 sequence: CATSPGPWSEQFF. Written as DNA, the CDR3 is TGTGCCACCAGTCCGGGGCCTTGGAGTGAGCAGTTCTTC.

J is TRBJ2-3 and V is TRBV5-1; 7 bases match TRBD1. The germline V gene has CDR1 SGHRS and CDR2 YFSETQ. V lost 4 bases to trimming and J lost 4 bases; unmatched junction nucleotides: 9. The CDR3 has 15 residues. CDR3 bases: TGCGCCAGCAGCCCCGGGACAGAGCGAGCAGATACGCAGTATTTT. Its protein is CASSPGTERADTQYF.

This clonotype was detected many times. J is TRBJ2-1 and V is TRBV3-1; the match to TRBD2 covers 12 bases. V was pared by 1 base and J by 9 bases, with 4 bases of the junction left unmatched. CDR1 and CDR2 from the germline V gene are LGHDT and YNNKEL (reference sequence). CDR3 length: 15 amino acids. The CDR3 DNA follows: TGTGCCAGCAGCCAAGCGACTAGCGGGGGTACTGAGCAGTTCTTC. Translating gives CASSQATSGGTEQFF.

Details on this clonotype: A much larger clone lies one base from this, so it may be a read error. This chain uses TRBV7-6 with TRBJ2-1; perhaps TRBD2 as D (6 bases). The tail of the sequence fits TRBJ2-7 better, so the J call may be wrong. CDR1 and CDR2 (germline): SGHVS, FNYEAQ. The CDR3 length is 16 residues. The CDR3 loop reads CASSSSPGSAYNEQYF. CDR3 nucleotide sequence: TGTGCCAGCAGCTCTTCCCCCGGGAGCGCCTACAATGAGCAGTACTTC.

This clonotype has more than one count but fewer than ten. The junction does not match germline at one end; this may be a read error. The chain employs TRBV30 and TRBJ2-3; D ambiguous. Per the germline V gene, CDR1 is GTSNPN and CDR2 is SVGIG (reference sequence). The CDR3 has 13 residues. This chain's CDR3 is CARRDRYTDTQYF. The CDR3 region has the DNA TGTGCCCGGAGAGACCGTTACACAGATACGCAGTATTTT.

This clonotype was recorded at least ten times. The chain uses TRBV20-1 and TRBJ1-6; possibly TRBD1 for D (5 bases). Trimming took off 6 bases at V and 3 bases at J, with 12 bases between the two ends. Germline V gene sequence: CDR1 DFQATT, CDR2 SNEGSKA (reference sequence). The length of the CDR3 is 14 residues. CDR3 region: CSAFGTDYNSPLHF. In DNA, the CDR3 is TGCAGTGCCTTCGGGACGGACTATAATTCACCCCTCCACTTT.

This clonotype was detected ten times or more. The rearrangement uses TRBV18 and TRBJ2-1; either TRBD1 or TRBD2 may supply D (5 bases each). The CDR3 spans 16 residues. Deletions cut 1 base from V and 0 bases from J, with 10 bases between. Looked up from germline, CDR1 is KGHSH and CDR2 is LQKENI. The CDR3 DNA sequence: TGTGCCAGCTCACCACAGGGACGATTCTCCTACAATGAGCAGTTCTTC. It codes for CASSPQGRFSYNEQFF.

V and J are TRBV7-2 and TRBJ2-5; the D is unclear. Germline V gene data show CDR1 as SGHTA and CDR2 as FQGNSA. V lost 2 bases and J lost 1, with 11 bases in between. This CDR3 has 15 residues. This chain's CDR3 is CASSLNGHTQETQYF. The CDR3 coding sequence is TGTGCCAGCAGCTTAAATGGCCACACCCAAGAGACCCAGTACTTC.

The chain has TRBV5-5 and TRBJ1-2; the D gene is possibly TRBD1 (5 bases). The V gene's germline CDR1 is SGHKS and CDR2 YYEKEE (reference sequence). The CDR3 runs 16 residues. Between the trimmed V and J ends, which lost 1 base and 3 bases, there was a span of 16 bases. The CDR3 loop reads CASSLKRQGGDYGYTF. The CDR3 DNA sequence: TGTGCCAGCAGCTTGAAGAGGCAGGGTGGAGACTATGGCTACACCTTC.

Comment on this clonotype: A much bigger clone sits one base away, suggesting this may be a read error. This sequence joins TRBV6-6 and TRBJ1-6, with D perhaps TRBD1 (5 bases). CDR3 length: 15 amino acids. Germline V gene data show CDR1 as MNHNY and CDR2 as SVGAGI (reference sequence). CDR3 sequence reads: CASSYSGGTQSPPHF. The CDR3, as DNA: TGTGCCAGCAGTTACTCGGGCGGGACTCAATCACCCCCCCACTTT.

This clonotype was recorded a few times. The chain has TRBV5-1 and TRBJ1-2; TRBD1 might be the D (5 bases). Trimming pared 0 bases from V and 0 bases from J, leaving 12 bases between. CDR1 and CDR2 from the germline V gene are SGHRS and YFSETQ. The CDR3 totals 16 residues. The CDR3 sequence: CASSLAPGRSNYGYTF. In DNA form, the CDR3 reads TGCGCCAGCAGCTTGGCCCCGGGACGGTCTAACTATGGCTACACCTTC.